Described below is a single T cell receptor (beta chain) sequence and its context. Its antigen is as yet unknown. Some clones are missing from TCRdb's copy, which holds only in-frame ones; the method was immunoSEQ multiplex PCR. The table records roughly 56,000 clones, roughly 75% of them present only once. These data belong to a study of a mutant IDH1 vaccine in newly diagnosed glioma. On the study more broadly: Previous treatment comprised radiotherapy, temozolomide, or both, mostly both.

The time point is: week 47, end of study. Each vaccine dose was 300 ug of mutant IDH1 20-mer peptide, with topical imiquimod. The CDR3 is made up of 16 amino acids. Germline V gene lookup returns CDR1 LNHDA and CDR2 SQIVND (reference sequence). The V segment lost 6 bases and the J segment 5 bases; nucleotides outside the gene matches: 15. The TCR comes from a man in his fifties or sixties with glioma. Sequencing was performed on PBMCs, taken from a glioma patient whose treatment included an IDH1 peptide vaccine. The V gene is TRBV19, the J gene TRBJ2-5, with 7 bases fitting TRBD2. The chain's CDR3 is CASSTSGTTLGETQYF. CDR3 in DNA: TGTGCCAGTAGCACATCCGGGACTACCCTCGGCGAGACCCAGTACTTC. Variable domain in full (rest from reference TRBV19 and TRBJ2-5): DGGITQSPKYLFRKEGQNVTLSCEQNLNHDAMYWYRQDPGQGLRLIYYSQIVNDFQKGDIAEGYSVSREKKESFPLTVTSAQKNPTAFYLCASSTSGTTLGETQYFGPGTRLLVL.